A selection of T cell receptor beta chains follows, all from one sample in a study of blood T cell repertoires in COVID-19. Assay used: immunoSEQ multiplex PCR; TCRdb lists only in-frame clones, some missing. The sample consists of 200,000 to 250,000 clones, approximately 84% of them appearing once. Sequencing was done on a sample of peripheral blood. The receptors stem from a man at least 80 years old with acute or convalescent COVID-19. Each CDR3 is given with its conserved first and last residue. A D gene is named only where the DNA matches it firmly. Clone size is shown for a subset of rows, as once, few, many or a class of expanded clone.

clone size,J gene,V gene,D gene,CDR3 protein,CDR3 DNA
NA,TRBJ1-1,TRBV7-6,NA,CASSLGGGANTEAFF,TGTGCCAGCAGCTTAGGGGGAGGGGCTAACACTGAAGCTTTCTTT
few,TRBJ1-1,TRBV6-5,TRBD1,CASSTGTGNAAFF,TGTGCCAGCAGCACTGGGACAGGGAACGCGGCTTTCTTT
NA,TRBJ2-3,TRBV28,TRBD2,CASSSPASGGTDTQYF,TGTGCCAGCAGCTCCCCAGCTAGCGGGGGCACAGATACGCAGTATTTT
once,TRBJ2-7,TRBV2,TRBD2,CASSPGLDYEQYF,TGTGCCAGCAGTCCGGGACTAGACTACGAGCAGTACTTC
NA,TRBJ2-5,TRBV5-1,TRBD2,CASSPGTSTETQYF,TGCGCCAGCAGCCCCGGGACTAGTACAGAGACCCAGTACTTC
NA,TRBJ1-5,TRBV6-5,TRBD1,CASSLTGAGNQPQHF,TGTGCCAGCAGTCTGACAGGGGCTGGCAATCAGCCCCAGCATTTT
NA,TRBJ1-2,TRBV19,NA,CATGGGVIGNYGYTF,TGTGCCACCGGGGGGGGAGTTATAGGTAACTATGGCTACACCTTC
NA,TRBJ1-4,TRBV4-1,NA,CASSQGVRAFEKLFF,TGCGCCAGCAGCCAAGGAGTGAGAGCCTTTGAAAAACTGTTTTTT
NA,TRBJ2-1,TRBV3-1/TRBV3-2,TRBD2,CASSLSDGGRGRNEQFF,TGTGCCAGCAGCCTAAGTGATGGCGGGAGGGGAAGGAATGAGCAGTTCTTC
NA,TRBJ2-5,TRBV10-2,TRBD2,CASRGTSGRKETQYF,TGCGCCAGCAGGGGGACTAGCGGGAGAAAAGAGACCCAGTACTTC
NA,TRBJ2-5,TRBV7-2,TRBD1,CASSSGTGQETQYF,TGTGCCAGCAGCTCCGGGACAGGTCAAGAGACCCAGTACTTC
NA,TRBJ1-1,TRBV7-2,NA,CASSPFPEGVNTEAFF,TGTGCCAGCAGCCCCTTCCCGGAAGGGGTGAACACTGAAGCTTTCTTT
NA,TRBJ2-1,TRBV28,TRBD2,CASSPTSGRFNEQFF,TGTGCCAGCAGCCCGACTAGCGGGAGATTCAATGAGCAGTTCTTC
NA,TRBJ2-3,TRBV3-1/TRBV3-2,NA,CASSPSFTDTQYF,TGTGCCAGCAGCCCCTCCTTCACAGATACGCAGTATTTT
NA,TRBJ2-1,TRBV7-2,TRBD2,CASSLAGTSGRWVHEQFF,TGTGCCAGCAGCTTAGCTGGGACTAGCGGGAGATGGGTGCATGAGCAGTTCTTC
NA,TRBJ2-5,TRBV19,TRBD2,CASRESSGNRETQYF,TGTGCCAGTAGAGAATCGAGCGGGAACCGGGAGACCCAGTACTTC
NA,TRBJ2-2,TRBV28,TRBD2,CASSPRGSGRTGELFF,TGTGCCAGCAGTCCCCGGGGTAGCGGGAGGACCGGGGAGCTGTTTTTT
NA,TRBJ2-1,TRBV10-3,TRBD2,CAISVRGLAGDEQFF,TGTGCCATCAGTGTACGGGGACTAGCCGGCGATGAGCAGTTCTTC
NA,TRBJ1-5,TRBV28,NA,CASRRQLNQPQHF,TGTGCCAGCCGTAGACAGCTAAATCAGCCCCAGCATTTT
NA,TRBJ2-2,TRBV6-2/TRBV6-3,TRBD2,CASSYSSRSVGGGRYTGELFF,TGTGCCAGCAGTTACTCGAGCCGGAGCGTGGGTGGCGGGAGATACACCGGGGAGCTGTTTTTT
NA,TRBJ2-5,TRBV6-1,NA,CASSDRGQETQYF,TGTGCCAGCAGTGACAGGGGACAAGAGACCCAGTACTTC
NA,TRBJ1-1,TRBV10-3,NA,CAISEGRGNTEAFF,TGTGCCATCAGTGAGGGCAGGGGTAACACTGAAGCTTTCTTT
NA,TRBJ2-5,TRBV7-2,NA,CASSSRGVPGVQGTQYF,TGTGCCAGCAGCTCACGAGGAGTTCCGGGGGTCCAAGGGACCCAGTACTTC
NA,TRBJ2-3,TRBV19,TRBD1,CASSYQTGTFTDTQYF,TGTGCCAGTTCTTACCAGACAGGGACCTTCACAGATACGCAGTATTTT
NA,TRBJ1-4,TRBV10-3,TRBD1,CAISEELGQGAEDEKLFF,TGTGCCATCAGTGAGGAATTGGGACAGGGGGCGGAAGATGAAAAACTGTTTTTT
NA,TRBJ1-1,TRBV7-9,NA,CASSWERNTEAFF,TGTGCCAGCAGTTGGGAGCGGAACACTGAAGCTTTCTTT
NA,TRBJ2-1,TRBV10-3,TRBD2,CAISESFGLVHNEQFF,TGTGCCATCAGTGAGTCGTTCGGACTAGTCCACAATGAGCAGTTCTTC
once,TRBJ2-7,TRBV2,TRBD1,CASSRDRGFYEQYF,TGTGCCAGCAGTCGGGACAGGGGGTTCTACGAGCAGTACTTC
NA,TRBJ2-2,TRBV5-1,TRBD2,CASSVTAGGYTGELFF,TGCGCCAGCAGCGTAACAGCGGGAGGGTACACCGGGGAGCTGTTTTTT
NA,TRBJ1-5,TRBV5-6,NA,CASSYQGIQPQHF,TGTGCCAGCAGTTATCAGGGTATTCAGCCCCAGCATTTT
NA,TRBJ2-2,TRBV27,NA,CASSSELVAGELFF,TGTGCCAGCAGTTCCGAACTAGTTGCCGGGGAGCTGTTTTTT
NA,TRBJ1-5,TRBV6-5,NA,CASARQGFNQPQHF,TGTGCCAGCGCGAGGCAGGGGTTCAATCAGCCCCAGCATTTT
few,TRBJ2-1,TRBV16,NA,CASSQSRVHNEQFF,TGTGCCAGCAGCCAATCTCGCGTACACAATGAGCAGTTCTTC